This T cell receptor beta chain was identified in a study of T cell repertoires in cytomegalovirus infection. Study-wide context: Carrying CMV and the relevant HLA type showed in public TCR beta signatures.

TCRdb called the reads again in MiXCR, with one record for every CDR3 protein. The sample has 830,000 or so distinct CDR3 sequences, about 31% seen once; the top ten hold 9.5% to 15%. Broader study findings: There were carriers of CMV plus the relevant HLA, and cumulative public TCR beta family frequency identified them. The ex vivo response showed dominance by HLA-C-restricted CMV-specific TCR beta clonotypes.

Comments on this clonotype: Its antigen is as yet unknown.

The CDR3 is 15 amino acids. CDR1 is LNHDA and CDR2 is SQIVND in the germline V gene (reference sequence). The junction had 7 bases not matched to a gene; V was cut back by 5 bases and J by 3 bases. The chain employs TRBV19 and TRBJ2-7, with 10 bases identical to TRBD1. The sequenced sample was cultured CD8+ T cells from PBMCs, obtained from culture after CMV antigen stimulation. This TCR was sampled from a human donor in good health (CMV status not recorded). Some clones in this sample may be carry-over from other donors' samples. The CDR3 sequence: CASSASGTGVYEQYF. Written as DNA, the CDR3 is TGTGCCAGTAGTGCTTCCGGGACAGGGGTCTACGAGCAGTACTTC. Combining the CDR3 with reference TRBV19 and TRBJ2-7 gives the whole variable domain DGGITQSPKYLFRKEGQNVTLSCEQNLNHDAMYWYRQDPGQGLRLIYYSQIVNDFQKGDIAEGYSVSREKKESFPLTVTSAQKNPTAFYLCASSASGTGVYEQYFGPGTRLTVT.